The clone carrying this T cell receptor (beta chain) was seen a few times. The antigen is unknown. Deletions cut 2 bases from V and 6 bases from J, with 4 bases between. The length of the CDR3 is 11 residues. Germline V gene sequence: CDR1 SGHVS, CDR2 FNYEAQ. TCRdb used MiXCR to reprocess the reads, holding one entry per CDR3 protein. This sample carries over 50,000 distinct CDR3 sequences, around 21% of them seen once, and the ten largest clones take roughly 73%. The sample belongs to a study of T cell repertoires in cytomegalovirus infection. Points from the study as a whole: Dominant in the ex vivo response were TCR beta clonotypes restricted by HLA-C and specific for CMV.

Sequenced here: CD8+ T cells from cultured PBMCs, sampled from culture after CMV antigen stimulation. The receptor was derived from a human donor in good health (CMV status not recorded). Some clones in this sample may be carry-over from other donors' samples. The chain is built from TRBV7-6 and TRBJ1-1; no definite D call. CDR3 region: CASSLTPEAFF. In nucleotides, the CDR3 is TGTGCCAGCAGCTTAACTCCTGAAGCTTTCTTT.